The 24 T cell receptor beta chains below come from one sample, sequenced in a study of OX40 agonist ivuxolimab in advanced cancers. The repertoire was sequenced with immunoSEQ multiplex PCR; TCRdb's copy has only in-frame clones and lacks some. The table lists around 20,000 clones, less than 95% of them singletons. The material sequenced was CD4+ or CD8+ T cells sorted from blood, taken in a trial of the OX40 agonist ivuxolimab. These receptors all stem from an adult with an advanced solid tumor such as melanoma, head and neck, liver or kidney cancer.

The chain is built from TRBV28 and TRBJ1-2, with a weak D call TRBD1 (6 bases). The CDR3 totals 14 residues. V was shortened by 5 bases and J by 4 bases, with 14 bases between the two germline ends. CDR1 is MDHEN and CDR2 is SYDVKM in the germline V gene. The CDR3 is CASSPLDSSYGYTF. In DNA, the CDR3 is TGTGCCAGCAGTCCCCTGGACAGCTCCTATGGCTACACCTTC.

This clone was counted between two and nine times. The chain is built from TRBV9 and TRBJ1-2; no definite D call. The CDR3 is 13 residues long. Germline V gives CDR1 SGDLS, CDR2 YYNGEE. The V gene lost 3 bases and the J gene lost 4 bases, with 10 bases spanning the gap. CDR3 nucleotides: TGTGCCAGCAGCGGACAAGGAAGCTATGGCTACACCTTC. This translates into CASSGQGSYGYTF.

The rearrangement uses TRBV29-1 and TRBJ2-7, with 12 bases lining up with TRBD1. Germline loops: CDR1 SQVTM, CDR2 ANQGSEA. The CDR3 contains 13 residues. V dropped 8 bases and J dropped 5; count of bases not matched to a gene: 7. For the CDR3, the DNA is TGCAGCATTTGGGGGACAGGGGGCGACGAGCAGTACTTC. It codes for CSIWGTGGDEQYF.

This clone has only a few counts. The chain has TRBV5-4 and TRBJ1-1; D remains unclear. V was shortened by 5 bases and J by 0 bases, with 8 bases between the two germline ends. The CDR3 contains 13 residues. Germline V gene data show CDR1 as SGHNT and CDR2 as YYREEE (reference sequence). The CDR3 DNA follows: TGTGCCAGCAGTTTAACCTTGAACACTGAAGCTTTCTTT. Its translation: CASSLTLNTEAFF.

The chain links TRBV11-2 to TRBJ2-1, with unresolved D. Per germline, CDR1 SGHAT and CDR2 FQNNGV. This CDR3 has 14 amino acids. V was clipped by 1 base and J by 4 bases, with 8 bases between them. Here the CDR3 reads CASSLGAAYNEQFF. The CDR3, as DNA: TGTGCCAGCAGCTTAGGGGCAGCTTACAATGAGCAGTTCTTC.

A note on this clone: The sample carries other DNA sequences with the same CDR3. V gene TRBV6-5 combines with J gene TRBJ1-4, with a tentative D call TRBD1 (5 bases). The germline V gene has CDR1 MNHEY and CDR2 SVGAGI. The CDR3 consists of 13 residues. V dropped 0 bases and J dropped 10 bases, with 9 bases sitting between them. CDR3 residues: CASSYSSGGKLFF. CDR3 nucleotides: TGTGCCAGCAGTTACTCGTCCGGGGGAAAACTGTTTTTT.

The chain links TRBV7-3 to TRBJ2-2, with no clear D. Germline values: CDR1 SGHTA, CDR2 FQGTGA. Trimming cost V 3 bases and J 6 bases, with 5 bases left between them. The CDR3 length is 12 residues. The CDR3 nucleotides read TGTGCCAGCAGCTTCAGCTCCGGGGAGCTGTTTTTT. It is translated as CASSFSSGELFF.

The chain couples TRBV19 to TRBJ2-7, with D hard to call. The CDR3 totals 12 residues. The V end lost 5 bases, the J end lost 4 bases, and 9 bases lay between the germline ends. The germline V gene has CDR1 LNHDA and CDR2 SQIVND (reference sequence). In DNA, the CDR3 is TGTGCCAGTAGTCCGGGTACGTACGAGCAGTACTTC. It codes for CASSPGTYEQYF.

The chain couples TRBV10-3 to TRBJ2-7; 7 bases agree with TRBD1. CDR1 and CDR2 (germline): ENHRY, SYGVKD. The CDR3 runs to 14 residues. With V trimmed by 10 bases and J by 3 bases, 12 bases remained unmatched. In nucleotides, the CDR3 is TGTGCCAGCAGAACGACAGGGTCAAACTACGAGCAGTACTTC. Encoded protein: CASRTTGSNYEQYF.

This sequence joins TRBV6-5 and TRBJ2-5; D might be TRBD2 (6 bases). The germline gives CDR1 MNHEY, CDR2 SVGAGI. Trimming cost V 6 bases and J 5 bases, with 16 bases left between them. The CDR3 extends over 14 amino acids. CDR3 DNA sequence: TGTGCCAGCAGCCAACGAGAGAGCGGGGAGACCCAGTACTTC. Protein product: CASSQRESGETQYF.

V gene TRBV11-3 combines with J gene TRBJ1-4, with 7 nucleotides matching TRBD1. V dropped 8 bases and J dropped 5; count of bases not matched to a gene: 11. Germline V gene sequence: CDR1 SGHNT, CDR2 YENEEA. CDR3 length: 15 residues. CDR3 in amino acids: CASPPTGAVNEKLFF. Written as DNA, the CDR3 is TGTGCCAGCCCGCCCACAGGGGCGGTAAATGAAAAACTGTTTTTT.

This chain's CDR3 is CSVEFSLGGNDGYTF. The CDR3 nucleotides read TGCAGCGTTGAGTTCTCCCTAGGGGGCAACGATGGCTACACCTTC. This chain uses TRBV29-1 with TRBJ1-2, with TRBD1 identical over 7 bases. J lost 6 bases, V lost 3 bases, and 13 bases had no gene match. This CDR3 is built from 15 residues. From germline, CDR1 is SQVTM and CDR2 ANQGSEA.

J is TRBJ2-5 and V is TRBV11-2, with D uncertain. Trimming stripped 3 bases from V and 2 bases from J, with 7 bases between. The CDR3 contains 13 residues. Germline V gene data show CDR1 as SGHAT and CDR2 as FQNNGV. The CDR3 sequence: CASSFLVQETQYF. CDR3 nucleotide sequence: TGTGCCAGCAGCTTTCTGGTGCAAGAGACCCAGTACTTC. Full variable domain (remainder filled in from reference TRBV11-2 and TRBJ2-5): EAGVAQSPRYKIIEKRQSVAFWCNPISGHATLYWYQQILGQGPKLLIQFQNNGVVDDSQLPKDRFSAERLKGVDSTLKIQPAKLEDSAVYLCASSFLVQETQYFGPGTRLLVL.

The V and J genes are TRBV7-9 and TRBJ1-1; tentatively, D is TRBD1 (5 bases). Per the germline V gene, CDR1 is SEHNR and CDR2 is FQNEAQ (reference sequence). Trimming pared 5 bases from V and 1 base from J, leaving 20 bases between. CDR3 length: 17 amino acids. CDR3 loop: CASSQTRDFAENTEAFF. CDR3 bases: TGTGCCAGCAGCCAGACCCGGGACTTTGCGGAGAACACTGAAGCTTTCTTT. The complete variable domain, with remaining parts taken from reference TRBV7-9 and TRBJ1-1, reads DTGVSQNPRHKITKRGQNVTFRCDPISEHNRLYWYRQTLGQGPEFLTYFQNEAQLEKSRLLSDRFSAERPKGSFSTLEIQRTEQGDSAMYLCASSQTRDFAENTEAFFGQGTRLTVV.

The rearrangement uses TRBV2 and TRBJ1-5, with 7 bases fitting TRBD1. The germline CDR1 and CDR2 sequences are SNHLY and FYNNEI. The CDR3 is 13 amino acids. J gave up 4 bases and V 10 bases, and 7 bases lay outside the gene matches. CDR3 DNA: TGTGCCACCACAGGGGTCGGTAATCAGCCCCAGCATTTT. It translates to CATTGVGNQPQHF.

V and J are TRBV9 and TRBJ1-3; D might be TRBD1 (6 bases). The CDR3 runs to 15 residues. The V and J ends lost 0 bases and 3 bases respectively, with 10 bases between them. From germline, CDR1 is SGDLS and CDR2 YYNGEE. The DNA for the CDR3 is TGTGCCAGCAGCGTAGACAGGGAAGATGGAAACACCATATATTTT. Residues: CASSVDREDGNTIYF.

This sequence joins TRBV11-3 and TRBJ2-1, with TRBD2 matching over 7 bases. V gave up 1 base and J gave up 8 bases; unmatched junction bases: 20. CDR3 size: 19 residues. Looked up from germline, CDR1 is SGHNT and CDR2 is YENEEA. Here the CDR3 reads CASSLGFHREVTKYHEQFF. For the CDR3, the DNA is TGTGCCAGCAGCTTAGGATTTCATCGGGAGGTGACTAAATATCATGAGCAGTTCTTC.

This clone appeared once. The chain carries TRBV5-1 and TRBJ1-4, with 11 nucleotides matching TRBD1. In germline, CDR1 is SGHRS, CDR2 YFSETQ. The CDR3 sequence is 15 residues long. The trim removed 0 bases at V and 7 bases at J, leaving 2 bases unmatched. As DNA, the CDR3 is TGCGCCAGCAGCTTGGATGGGACAGGGGGTGAAAAACTGTTTTTT. This codes for CASSLDGTGGEKLFF.

The rearrangement joins TRBV10-3 to TRBJ2-3; D is undetermined. Trimming shortened V by 3 bases and J by 8 bases, and 9 bases separated the two germline ends. This CDR3 comprises 12 residues. Germline V gene lookup returns CDR1 ENHRY and CDR2 SYGVKD. The CDR3 sequence: CAISDPLGTQYF. CDR3 coding DNA: TGTGCCATCAGTGACCCCCTAGGTACGCAGTATTTT.

This sequence joins TRBV9 and TRBJ2-7; D is uncertain. The CDR3 runs to 14 residues. V lost 1 base, J lost 1 base, and 9 bases lay in between. Germline lookup yields CDR1 SGDLS and CDR2 YYNGEE. The CDR3 loop is CASSVSEESYEQYF. For the CDR3, the DNA is TGTGCCAGCAGCGTAAGTGAGGAATCCTACGAGCAGTACTTC. The whole variable domain, filled in from reference TRBV9 and TRBJ2-7, reads DSGVTQTPKHLITATGQRVTLRCSPRSGDLSVYWYQQSLDQGLQFLIQYYNGEERAKGNILERFSAQQFPDLHSELNLSSLELGDSALYFCASSVSEESYEQYFGPGTRLTVT.

This rearrangement joins TRBV4-3 to TRBJ2-5; possibly TRBD2 for D (6 bases). The CDR3 contains 15 residues. V lost 5 bases, J lost 2 bases, and 15 bases lay in between. From germline, CDR1 is LGHNA and CDR2 YSLEER. The CDR3: CASSEGTGGQETQYF. In nucleotides, the CDR3 is TGCGCCAGCAGCGAAGGGACTGGGGGACAAGAGACCCAGTACTTC.

The chain carries TRBV19 and TRBJ2-7; 13 bases line up with TRBD2. J gave up 4 bases and V 4 bases, and 7 bases lay outside the gene matches. The CDR3 covers 16 residues. Germline V gives CDR1 LNHDA, CDR2 SQIVND (reference sequence). In DNA form, the CDR3 reads TGTGCCAGTAGTACCACTAGCGGGAGGGCTGTATACGAGCAGTACTTC. This codes for CASSTTSGRAVYEQYF.

This clone is a singleton in its sample. The chain joins TRBV4-1 to TRBJ2-7; D is unclear. The germline V gene has CDR1 MGHRA and CDR2 YSYEKL. V was cut by 1 base and J by 3 bases, with 7 bases left in between. This CDR3 region has 13 residues. CDR3 sequence: CASSQGRHYEQYF. The CDR3 DNA sequence: TGCGCCAGCAGCCAAGGCCGACACTACGAGCAGTACTTC.

The chain's CDR3 is CASSSGGEQYF. CDR3 DNA sequence: TGCGCCAGCAGCTCAGGGGGCGAGCAGTACTTC. The V call is TRBV4-1, the J call TRBJ2-7, with 7 positions matching TRBD1. V was clipped by 5 bases and J by 6 bases; unmatched bases: 1. Germline values: CDR1 MGHRA, CDR2 YSYEKL. CDR3 length: 11 amino acids.